The 11 T cell receptor beta chains in this list originate from one sample, sequenced in a study of blood T cell repertoires in COVID-19. This table comes from immunoSEQ multiplex PCR, and its TCRdb copy is limited to in-frame clones, with some not included. The sample has about 220,000 clones; 84% are singletons. The sequencing input was peripheral blood. The receptors here all came from a man younger than 40 with active or convalescent COVID-19.

The CDR3 coding sequence is TGTGCCAGCAGAAGGACAGGTTACAATGAGCAGTTCTTC. Its protein product is CASRRTGYNEQFF. The chain has TRBV6-5 and TRBJ2-1; 7 positions agree with TRBD1. CDR1 is MNHEY and CDR2 is SVGAGI in the germline V gene. This CDR3 is built from 13 residues. V was clipped by 6 bases and J by 4 bases; unmatched bases: 3.

The chain links TRBV4-2 to TRBJ1-4; D remains unclear. The V gene's germline CDR1 is LGHNA and CDR2 YNFKEQ. V lost 3 bases and J 3 bases, leaving 11 bases between the germline ends. The CDR3 runs 15 residues. Here the CDR3 reads CASSQASGANEKLFF. In nucleotides, the CDR3 is TGTGCCAGCAGCCAGGCGTCGGGAGCTAATGAAAAACTGTTTTTT.

In the case of this clone: Mismatch with germline at one junction end may stem from a read error. The rearrangement joins TRBV7-2 to TRBJ2-7; 16 bases fit TRBD2. Germline V CDR1 and CDR2: SGHTA, FQGNSA. The CDR3 spans 15 residues. The CDR3 DNA sequence: TGTGCCAGCAGCTTACAGGCCGGGACTAGCGGGGGGGTCAGCTTC. Protein sequence: CASSLQAGTSGGVSF.

This clone was counted only a few times. An end of the junction differs from the germline gene, which may be a read error. The chain links TRBV7-7 to TRBJ2-5, with TRBD1 identical over 8 bases. The germline V gene has CDR1 SSHAT and CDR2 FNYEAQ (reference sequence). The CDR3 has 15 amino acids. The CDR3: CASSPQGQGTETQYF. CDR3 coding DNA: TGTGCTAGCAGCCCCCAAGGACAGGGTACAGAGACCCAGTACTTC.

The V gene is TRBV6-5, the J gene TRBJ1-1; 7 nucleotides line up with TRBD1. The CDR3 spans 13 residues. V gave up 7 bases and J gave up 11 bases; unmatched junction bases: 13. CDR1 is MNHEY, CDR2 SVGAGI, per germline. This CDR3 reads CASTLGTVTSAFF. The DNA for the CDR3 is TGTGCCAGCACCCTGGGGACAGTGACTTCGGCTTTCTTT.

The chain combines TRBV5-1 with TRBJ2-2; weak D call: TRBD2 (5 bases). Germline V gene lookup returns CDR1 SGHRS and CDR2 YFSETQ. The CDR3 loop spans 16 amino acids. Deletions cut 0 bases from V and 6 bases from J, with 15 bases between. CDR3 in DNA: TGCGCCAGCAGCTTGGGGACGTCAGTCGGGGCCGGGGAGCTGTTTTTT. Translation: CASSLGTSVGAGELFF.

The chain employs TRBV9 and TRBJ1-6; tentative D call: TRBD1 (5 bases). The CDR3 contains 16 residues. Germline V lookup: CDR1 SGDLS, CDR2 YYNGEE. V was pared by 0 bases and J by 4 bases, with 11 bases between. DNA for the CDR3: TGTGCCAGCAGCGTAGCCGACAGCGCATATAATTCACCCCTCCACTTT. This codes for CASSVADSAYNSPLHF.

The rearrangement joins TRBV24-1 to TRBJ2-3; TRBD1 matches at 8 bases. Looked up from germline, CDR1 is KGHDR and CDR2 is SFDVKD. This CDR3 contains 17 residues. V gave up 0 bases and J gave up 0 bases; unmatched junction bases: 4. The chain's CDR3 is CATSDLPRGPSTDTQYF. The CDR3 nucleotides are TGTGCCACCAGTGATTTGCCCAGGGGGCCGAGCACAGATACGCAGTATTTT.

V gene TRBV28 combines with J gene TRBJ2-7; 7 bases match TRBD1. The J segment lost 3 bases and the V segment lost 3 bases, leaving 2 bases of the junction unmatched. The CDR3 sequence is 13 residues long. Germline V gene sequence: CDR1 MDHEN, CDR2 SYDVKM. DNA for the CDR3: TGTGCCAGCAGTTTTAACAGGGGCTACGAGCAGTACTTC. Its protein product is CASSFNRGYEQYF. Complete variable domain (other parts from reference TRBV28 and TRBJ2-7): DVKVTQSSRYLVKRTGEKVFLECVQDMDHENMFWYRQDPGLGLRLIYFSYDVKMKEKGDIPEGYSVSREKKERFSLILESASTNQTSMYLCASSFNRGYEQYFGPGTRLTVT.

This chain connects TRBV19 to TRBJ1-2, with TRBD1 matching 7 bases. In germline, CDR1 is LNHDA, CDR2 SQIVND (reference sequence). The CDR3 extends over 16 amino acids. The trim removed 0 bases at V and 4 bases at J, leaving 8 bases unmatched. CDR3 sequence: CASSIDSGQLRYGYTF. DNA of the CDR3: TGTGCCAGTAGTATAGACTCGGGACAGCTCCGCTATGGCTACACCTTC.

V gene TRBV7-9 combines with J gene TRBJ2-1; tentative D call: TRBD2 (6 bases). The CDR3 covers 15 residues. V was trimmed by 3 bases and J by 8 bases, leaving 17 bases between them. The germline V gene has CDR1 SEHNR and CDR2 FQNEAQ (reference sequence). CDR3 residues: CASSFPGEKADEQFF. In nucleotides, the CDR3 is TGTGCCAGCAGCTTCCCGGGAGAGAAGGCCGATGAGCAGTTCTTC.